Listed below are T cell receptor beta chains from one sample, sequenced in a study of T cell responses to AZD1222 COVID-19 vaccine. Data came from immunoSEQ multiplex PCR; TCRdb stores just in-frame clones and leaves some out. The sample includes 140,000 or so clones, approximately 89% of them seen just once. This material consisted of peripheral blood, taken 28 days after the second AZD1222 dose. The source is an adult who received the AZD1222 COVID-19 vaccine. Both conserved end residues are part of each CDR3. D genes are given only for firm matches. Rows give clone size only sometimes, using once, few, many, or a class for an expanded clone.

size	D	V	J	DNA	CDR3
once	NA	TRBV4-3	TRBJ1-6	TGCGCCAGCAGCCAAGATTCGGCCCTCAGGTCACCCCTCCACTTT	CASSQDSALRSPLHF
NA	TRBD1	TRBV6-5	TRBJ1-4	TGTGCCAGCAGCTGGACAGGGTTTGATGAAAAACTGTTTTTT	CASSWTGFDEKLFF
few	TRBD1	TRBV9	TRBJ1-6	TGTGCCAGCAGCCTTGGGACAGTAAATTCACCCCTCCACTTT	CASSLGTVNSPLHF
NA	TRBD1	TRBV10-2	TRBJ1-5	TGCGCCAGCAGTGAGGCCGGGACAGCCTCAAATCAGCCCCAGCATTTT	CASSEAGTASNQPQHF
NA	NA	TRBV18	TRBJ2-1	TGTGCCAGCTCACCACGTATGGGGGACAATGAGCAGTTCTTC	CASSPRMGDNEQFF
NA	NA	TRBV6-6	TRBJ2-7	TGTGCCAGCACCCCCCAGTCCCGCTCCTACGAGCAGTACTTC	CASTPQSRSYEQYF
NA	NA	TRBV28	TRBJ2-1	TGTGCCAGCAGTTTAGTCCGCCCCGGTGAGCAGTTCTTC	CASSLVRPGEQFF
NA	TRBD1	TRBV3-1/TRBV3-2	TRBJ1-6	TGTGCCAGCAGAAAAGCGGGAACAGGGGATTCACCCCTCCACTTT	CASRKAGTGDSPLHF
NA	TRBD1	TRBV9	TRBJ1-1	TGTGCCAGCAGCCCCCCGGGACAGGGAATAACTGAAGCTTTCTTT	CASSPPGQGITEAFF
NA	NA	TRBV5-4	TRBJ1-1	TGTGCCAGCAGCCGAAGCGCGGGGCGGGACACTGAAGCTTTCTTT	CASSRSAGRDTEAFF
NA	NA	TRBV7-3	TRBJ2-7	TGTGCCAGCAGCTTAGCCAGGGCTAGCTCCTACGAGCAGTACTTC	CASSLARASSYEQYF
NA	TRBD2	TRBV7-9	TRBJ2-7	TGTGCCACTTCTCAGGGCCCGGGGAGGGTCAACGAGCAGTACTTC	CATSQGPGRVNEQYF
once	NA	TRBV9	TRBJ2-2	TGTGCCAGCAGCCCTCGGACTATTCTCGGGGAGCTGTTTTTT	CASSPRTILGELFF
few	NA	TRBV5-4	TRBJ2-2	TGTGCCAGTTACCGGGACCAATACACCGGGGAGCTGTTTTTT	CASYRDQYTGELFF
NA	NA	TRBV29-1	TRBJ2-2	TGCAGCGTTGAATGGGGGCTGAACACCGGGGAGCTGTTTTTT	CSVEWGLNTGELFF
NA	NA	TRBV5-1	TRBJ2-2	TGCGCCAGCAGCCAGGGACTTTCGAACACCGGGGAGCTGTTTTTT	CASSQGLSNTGELFF
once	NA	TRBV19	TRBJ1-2	TGTGCCAGTAGTTTAGACCCGTCGGTCTATGGCTACACCTTC	CASSLDPSVYGYTF
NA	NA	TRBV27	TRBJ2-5	TGTGCCAGCAGTTTGACCGGGTTCTGGCAAGAGACCCAGTACTTC	CASSLTGFWQETQYF
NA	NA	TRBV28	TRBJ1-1	TGTGCCAGCAGTTCGCTCGGTCCAGCAGGGGCCACTGAAGCTTTCTTT	CASSSLGPAGATEAFF
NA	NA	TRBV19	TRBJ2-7	TGTGCCAGTAGTATCTTCCCGGGGGCCATGGACGAGCAGTACTTC	CASSIFPGAMDEQYF
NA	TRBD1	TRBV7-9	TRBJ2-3	TGTGCCAGCAGCTTAGTCAGGGGGAGACAGTACACAGATACGCAGTATTTT	CASSLVRGRQYTDTQYF
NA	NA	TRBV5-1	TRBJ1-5	TGCGCCAGCAGCCCGGGGGGCGGGGAGCCCCAGCATTTT	CASSPGGGEPQHF
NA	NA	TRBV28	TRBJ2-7	TGTGCCAGCACCAAAACTGGGCAGCTGAACTACGAGCAGTACTTC	CASTKTGQLNYEQYF
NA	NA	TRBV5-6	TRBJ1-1	TGTGCCAGCAGCTTAGCACCGTCCCTAGACACTGAAGCTTTCTTT	CASSLAPSLDTEAFF
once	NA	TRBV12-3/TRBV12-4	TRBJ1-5	TGTGCCAGCAGTACAAGGATCAATCAGCCCCAGCATTTT	CASSTRINQPQHF
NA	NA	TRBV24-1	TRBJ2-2	TGTGCCACCAGCCGGGCGAGCACCGGGGAGCTGTTTTTT	CATSRASTGELFF
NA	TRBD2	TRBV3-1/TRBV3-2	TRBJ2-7	TGTGCCAGCAGCCCGCCGGGACTAGCGGGAGTAGAGCAGTACTTC	CASSPPGLAGVEQYF
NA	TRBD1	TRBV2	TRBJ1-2	TGTGCCAGCAGTGAAAGGAGGGGACAGGGTATTGAAGGCTACACCTTC	CASSERRGQGIEGYTF
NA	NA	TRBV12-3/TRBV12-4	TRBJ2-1	TGTGCCAGCAGTTTTTCCCAGGGCAATGAGCAGTTCTTC	CASSFSQGNEQFF
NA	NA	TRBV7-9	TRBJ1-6	TGTGCCAGCAGCTTAGACCGGGCCAATAATTCACCCCTCCACTTT	CASSLDRANNSPLHF
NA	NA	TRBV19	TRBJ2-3	TGTGCCAGCCAAGCAGGGGTAGAAACAGATACGCAGTATTTT	CASQAGVETDTQYF
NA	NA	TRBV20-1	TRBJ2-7	TGCAGTGCTAACAGACGGAACGAGCAGTACTTC	CSANRRNEQYF
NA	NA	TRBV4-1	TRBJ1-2	TGCGCCAGCAGCCAAGCCCCATTCCAGGACCCTAACTATGGCTACACCTTC	CASSQAPFQDPNYGYTF
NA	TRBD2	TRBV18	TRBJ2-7	TGTGCCAGCTCACCACTCCTAGCGGGAGAGTCTGAGCAGTACTTC	CASSPLLAGESEQYF
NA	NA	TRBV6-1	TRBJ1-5	TGTGCCAGCAGTGAACTCAGGGGAAGCAATCAGCCCCAGCATTTT	CASSELRGSNQPQHF
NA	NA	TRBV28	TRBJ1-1	TGTGCCAGCGGACAGAGCTTGAACACTGAAGCTTTCTTT	CASGQSLNTEAFF
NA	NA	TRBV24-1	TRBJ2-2	TGTGCCACCTCTGGACTTCTAAACACCGGGGAGCTGTTTTTT	CATSGLLNTGELFF
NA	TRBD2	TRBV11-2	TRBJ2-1	TGTGCCAGCAGCTTATCCGGGACTAACAATGAGCAGTTCTTC	CASSLSGTNNEQFF
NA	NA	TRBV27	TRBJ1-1	TGTGCCAGCAGTTTGTCCGGGGATGTTGGCACTGAAGCTTTCTTT	CASSLSGDVGTEAFF
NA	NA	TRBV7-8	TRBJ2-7	TGTGCCAGCAGCTTAACCAGGGGAGACAGCTACGAGCAGTACTTC	CASSLTRGDSYEQYF
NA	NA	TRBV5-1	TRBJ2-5	TGCGCCAGCCGACAAAGGGGGATGATCCAAGAGACCCAGTACTTC	CASRQRGMIQETQYF